This T cell receptor (beta chain) is drawn from a study of CD8+ T cells in alopecia areata. Extracted RNA was reverse transcribed into cDNA, the sequencing template. Measured with immunoSEQ multiplex PCR; TCRdb has only the in-frame clones, and not every one. The table has over 120,000 clones, approximately 49% seen once. Overall study findings and caveats: Whereas mice showed it more clearly, TCR sharing across patients was murkier, possibly because of HLA. Higher clonality was seen in lesional scalp than in normal scalp, especially in alopecia totalis/universalis.

For this clone: Its antigen remains unknown.

V lost 1 base and J lost 3; bases outside the gene matches: 2. Germline loops: CDR1 SGHTA, CDR2 FQGNSA. The CDR3 sequence is 14 residues long. The TCR was taken from a human donor with alopecia areata. The chain is built from TRBV7-2 and TRBJ2-7; TRBD2 agrees at 8 bases. This specimen consisted of CD4+ T cells sorted from blood, obtained at week 0. For the CDR3, the DNA is TGTGCCAGCAGCTTAGTGAGCGGGAGCTACGAGCAGTACTTC. Its translation: CASSLVSGSYEQYF. The complete variable domain, with remaining parts taken from reference TRBV7-2 and TRBJ2-7, reads GAGVSQSPSNKVTEKGKDVELRCDPISGHTALYWYRQSLGQGLEFLIYFQGNSAPDKSGLPSDRFSAERTGGSVSTLTIQRTQQEDSAVYLCASSLVSGSYEQYFGPGTRLTVT.